This TCR beta chain was retrieved from a study of blood T cell repertoires in COVID-19. Study details: The United States, Italy and Spain provided the acute and convalescent COVID-19 samples. PBMCs, B-cell-depleted T cells, or T cells were the source of the cDNA or gDNA that made up the material.

Clones were sequenced by immunoSEQ multiplex PCR, and TCRdb holds only the in-frame ones, with some missing. The sample lists fewer than 350,000 clones; nearly 90% were seen once. Germline V gene lookup returns CDR1 LNHNV and CDR2 YYDKDF (reference sequence). The ends lost 1 base at V and 6 bases at J; junction bases unmatched: 6. The CDR3 loop spans 15 amino acids. Study members were between about 18 and 100 years old and lived in 24 US regions. Clinical history reported by participants formed the basis on which cohorts were assigned. Sequencing was performed on PBMCs or T cells enriched from blood (not recorded which). The receptor was derived from a woman under 30 with acute COVID-19. This chain connects TRBV15 to TRBJ2-7; 10 bases line up with TRBD2. CDR3 bases: TGTGCCACCAGCAGAGTAGCGGGAGGTATCGGCGAGCAGTACTTC. Translating it yields CATSRVAGGIGEQYF.